This T cell receptor (beta chain) originates from a study of blood T cell repertoires in COVID-19. Trimming shortened V by 2 bases and J by 9 bases, and 9 bases separated the two germline ends. Germline V gene lookup returns CDR1 MDHEN and CDR2 SYDVKM. The CDR3 is made up of 12 amino acids. Sequencing was performed with immunoSEQ multiplex PCR; in TCRdb, only in-frame clones are kept and a portion is missing. The sample has some 300,000 clones; under 90% are singletons. Sequencing used PBMCs or T cells enriched from blood (not recorded which). The chain couples TRBV28 to TRBJ2-3; D remains ambiguous. The clonotype was recovered from a woman aged 30 to 39 who had recovered from COVID-19. The CDR3 DNA is TGTGCCAGCAGTTTAAGGCAGAGGACGCAGTATTTT. It translates to CASSLRQRTQYF.